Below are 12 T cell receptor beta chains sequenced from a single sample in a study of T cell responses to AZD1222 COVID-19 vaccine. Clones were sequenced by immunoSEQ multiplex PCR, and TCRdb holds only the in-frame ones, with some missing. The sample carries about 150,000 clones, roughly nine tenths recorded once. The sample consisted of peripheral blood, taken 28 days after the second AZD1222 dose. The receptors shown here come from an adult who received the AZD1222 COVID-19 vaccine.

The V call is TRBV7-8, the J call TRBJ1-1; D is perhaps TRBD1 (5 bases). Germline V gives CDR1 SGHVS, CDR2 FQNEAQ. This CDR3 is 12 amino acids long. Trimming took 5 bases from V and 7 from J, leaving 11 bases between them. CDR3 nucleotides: TGTGCCAGCAGCCCGCAGGGAGTTGAAGCTTTCTTT. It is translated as CASSPQGVEAFF.

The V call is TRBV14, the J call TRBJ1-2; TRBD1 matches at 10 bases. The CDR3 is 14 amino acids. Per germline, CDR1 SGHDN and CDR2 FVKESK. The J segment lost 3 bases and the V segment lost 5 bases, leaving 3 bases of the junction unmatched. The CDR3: CASSDRGLDYGYTF. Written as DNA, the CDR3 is TGTGCCAGCAGCGACAGGGGGCTGGACTATGGCTACACCTTC.

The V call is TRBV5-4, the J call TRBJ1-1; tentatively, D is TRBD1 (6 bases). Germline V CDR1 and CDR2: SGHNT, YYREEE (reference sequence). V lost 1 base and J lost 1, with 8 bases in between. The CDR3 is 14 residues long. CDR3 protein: CASSLKGGNTEAFF. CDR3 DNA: TGTGCCAGCAGCTTGAAGGGGGGGAACACTGAAGCTTTCTTT. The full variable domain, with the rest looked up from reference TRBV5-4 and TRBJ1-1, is ETGVTQSPTHLIKTRGQQVTLRCSSQSGHNTVSWYQQALGQGPQFIFQYYREEENGRGNFPPRFSGLQFPNYSSELNVNALELDDSALYLCASSLKGGNTEAFFGQGTRLTVV.

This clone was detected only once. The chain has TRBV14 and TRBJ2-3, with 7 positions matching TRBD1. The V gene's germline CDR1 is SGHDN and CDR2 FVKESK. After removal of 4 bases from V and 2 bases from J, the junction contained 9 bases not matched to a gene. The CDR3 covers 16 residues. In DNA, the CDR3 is TGTGCCAGCAGCCCCCTGACAGGGTCCCTCACAGATACGCAGTATTTT. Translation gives CASSPLTGSLTDTQYF.

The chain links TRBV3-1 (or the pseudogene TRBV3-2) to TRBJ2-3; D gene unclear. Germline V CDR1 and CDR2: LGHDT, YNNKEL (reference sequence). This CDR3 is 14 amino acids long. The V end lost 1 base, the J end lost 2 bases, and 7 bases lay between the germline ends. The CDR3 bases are TGTGCCAGCAGCCAAGGAGTGGTCACAGATACGCAGTATTTT. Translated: CASSQGVVTDTQYF.

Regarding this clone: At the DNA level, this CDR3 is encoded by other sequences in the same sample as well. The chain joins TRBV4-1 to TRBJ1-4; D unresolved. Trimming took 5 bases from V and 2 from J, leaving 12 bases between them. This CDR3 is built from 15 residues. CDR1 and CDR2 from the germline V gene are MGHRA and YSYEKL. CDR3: CASSGPGRTNEKLFF. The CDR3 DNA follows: TGCGCCAGCAGCGGACCCGGACGGACTAATGAAAAACTGTTTTTT.

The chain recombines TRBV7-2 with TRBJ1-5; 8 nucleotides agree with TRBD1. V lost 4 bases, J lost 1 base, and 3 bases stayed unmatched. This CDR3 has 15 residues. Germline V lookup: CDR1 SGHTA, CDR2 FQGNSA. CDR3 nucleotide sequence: TGTGCCAGCAGCTATGACAGGGGCAGCAATCAGCCCCAGCATTTT. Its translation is CASSYDRGSNQPQHF.

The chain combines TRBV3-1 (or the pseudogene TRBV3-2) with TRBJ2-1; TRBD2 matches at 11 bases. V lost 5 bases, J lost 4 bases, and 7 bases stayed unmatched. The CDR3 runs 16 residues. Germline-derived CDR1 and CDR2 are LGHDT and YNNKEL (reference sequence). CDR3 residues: CASSSSTSGNYNEQFF. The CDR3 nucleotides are TGTGCCAGCAGCTCGTCGACTAGCGGGAATTACAATGAGCAGTTCTTC.

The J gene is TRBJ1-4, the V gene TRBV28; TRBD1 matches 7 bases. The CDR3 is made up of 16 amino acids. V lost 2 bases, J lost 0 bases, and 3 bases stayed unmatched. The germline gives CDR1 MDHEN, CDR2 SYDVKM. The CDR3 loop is CASSLQGGSTNEKLFF. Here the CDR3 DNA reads TGTGCCAGCAGTTTACAGGGGGGATCAACTAATGAAAAACTGTTTTTT.

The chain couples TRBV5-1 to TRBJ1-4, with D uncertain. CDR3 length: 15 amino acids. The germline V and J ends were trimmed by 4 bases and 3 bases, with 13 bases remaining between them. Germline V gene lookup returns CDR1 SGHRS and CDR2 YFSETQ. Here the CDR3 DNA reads TGCGCCAGCAGCATCCTATGGGCCTCTAATGAAAAACTGTTTTTT. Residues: CASSILWASNEKLFF.

This CDR3 reads CASSNLDIPYGYTF. The CDR3 bases are TGTGCCAGCAGTAACCTAGACATACCCTATGGCTACACCTTC. This sequence joins TRBV27 and TRBJ1-2, with unresolved D. Trimming removed 5 bases at V and 4 bases at J, with 14 bases between. Germline-derived CDR1 and CDR2 are MNHEY and SMNVEV (reference sequence). The CDR3 extends over 14 amino acids.

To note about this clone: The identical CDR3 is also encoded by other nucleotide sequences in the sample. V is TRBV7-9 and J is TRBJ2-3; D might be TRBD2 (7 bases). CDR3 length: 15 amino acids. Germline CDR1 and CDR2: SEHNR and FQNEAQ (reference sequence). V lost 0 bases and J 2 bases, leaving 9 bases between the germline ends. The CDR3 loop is CASSLAGGHTDTQYF. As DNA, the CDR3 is TGTGCCAGCAGCTTAGCGGGGGGGCACACAGATACGCAGTATTTT.